This entry features one TCR beta chain sequence. These data belong to a study of Ad26.COV2.S vaccination and SARS-CoV-2 variants. The assay was immunoSEQ multiplex PCR, and TCRdb's table has in-frame clones only and misses some. The data show some 300,000 clones, around four fifths seen once. The treatment: over 15 received Ad26.COV2.S at low or high dose, single or two shots; five or six received placebo; per-sample allocation not given. After the first vaccine or placebo injection, samples were drawn on day 63. The V gene end was trimmed by 6 bases and the J gene end by 3 bases; junction bases not matched to a gene: 11. Germline V gene sequence: CDR1 SNHLY, CDR2 FYNNEI. The CDR3 has 15 residues.

The TCR originated in a person aged 18-60 years who received the Ad26.COV2.S COVID-19 vaccine or a placebo. The chain joins TRBV2 to TRBJ2-7, with 7 bases that match TRBD1. The material sequenced was peripheral blood, taken in a trial of Ad26.COV2.S vaccine versus placebo. For the CDR3, the DNA is TGTGCCAGCAGAGGGGGCAACAGGGAAGACTACGAGCAGTACTTC. This gives the protein CASRGGNREDYEQYF.